This T cell receptor (beta chain) was recorded in a study of long-term antiretroviral therapy in people with HIV. A word on this clone: Its target is unknown.

Study observations and caveats: The clones with expansion before ART were dominant in the repertoire at all time points.

Survey-level immunoSEQ v3.0 assays were run. The table came from immunoSEQ multiplex PCR; TCRdb's copy has only in-frame clones and leaves some out. The table has about 30,000 clones, approximately 85% seen once. The CDR3 length is 17 residues. The V gene end was trimmed by 5 bases and the J gene end by 1 base; junction bases not matched to a gene: 3. In germline, CDR1 is SGDLS, CDR2 YYNGEE. This receptor was taken from a man aged 35 to 55 with HIV. The source material was unsorted PBMCs, sampled 3 years after starting antiretroviral therapy. The chain employs TRBV9 and TRBJ2-1; 16 bases agree with TRBD2. CDR3 region: CASRGLAGGPSYNEQFF. CDR3 DNA sequence: TGTGCCAGCAGGGGACTAGCGGGGGGGCCTTCCTACAATGAGCAGTTCTTC.